This T cell receptor (beta chain) was retrieved from a study of Graves' ophthalmopathy and Graves' hyperthyroidism. Aged 18 to 65, hyperthyroidism patients had been newly diagnosed, with under 2 months' duration. TCR beta CDR3 amplification used RNA transcripts. The first round was an RT-PCR with HTBI primers, and the second round was a multiplex PCR. Using its own MiXCR run on the multiplex PCR reads, TCRdb lists one record per CDR3 protein. The sample records roughly 1.1 million distinct CDR3 sequences, less than 45% being singletons. This clonotype was counted a few times. The CDR3 runs 13 residues. CDR1 ENHRY and CDR2 SYGVKD come from the germline V gene. V was cut by 10 bases and J by 0 bases, with 12 bases left in between.

The sequence was obtained from an adult man with Graves' hyperthyroidism. V gene TRBV10-3 combines with J gene TRBJ1-1, with TRBD1 as a possible D gene (6 bases). Material: peripheral blood or thyroid tissue (not recorded which). Here the CDR3 DNA reads TGTGCCAGCCGGACAGCCCTGAACACTGAAGCTTTCTTT. Its protein product is CASRTALNTEAFF.